This TCR beta chain was obtained from a study of blood T cell repertoires in COVID-19 (dated by TCRdb to between 2020 and 2021). Context from the whole study: Collaborator samples came from the United States, Italy and Spain and covered acute and convalescent phases of COVID-19. Where available, HLA class I and class II types were obtained from metadata supplied by the sample provider rather than from assay-based typing. Nearly every sample came with metadata listing a de-identified subject ID, COVID-19 status, age in years and sex. A freely available public database, intended as a resource for researchers studying the immune response to SARS-CoV-2, is where the repertoires were released. The prospective study material was composed of cDNA or gDNA derived from T cells, B-cell-depleted T cells, or PBMCs. Samples came from the ongoing ImmuneRACE study (first 160 participants) plus 1,254 subjects from 6 global collaborators. Subjects who had been exposed to COVID-19, were actively infected with it, or had recovered from it provided the deeply sampled blood TCRbeta repertoires that made up the dataset. The paper's findings and limits, for the study overall: The amount of clinical and demographic metadata varied by source and participant and was provided uncurated.

Samples from volunteer blood donors who had recovered from COVID-19 were contributed by a second Seattle source. Collaborating institutions collected whole blood in K2EDTA tubes following their own protocols. For TCRbeta analysis, collaborators shipped samples as frozen whole blood, isolated PBMCs, or DNA extracted from either of those sample types. As for this clone: Its antigen target is currently unknown. Base-call qualities are not available, and no considerably larger clone is one nucleotide away.

The immunoSEQ Assay, a bias-controlled multiplex PCR, was used to amplify TCRbeta CDR3 regions from genomic DNA. Concerning the study's data processing: The number of nucleated cells in each sample was estimated from the amplification of reference gene primers within the assay. To quantify the absolute abundance of each unique TCRbeta CDR3 rearrangement, sequence reads were collapsed and filtered. For each sample, productive Simpson clonality was calculated as the square root of Simpson's diversity index over productive rearrangements. The immuneACCESS repertoire file appears here via TCRdb, limited to in-frame rearrangements. These files lack a portion of the clones; in checked studies, under half of the deficit traces to unresolved V genes, and the cause of the others is not known. V and J calls and clone size are copied from that table; D and trimming were computed from the DNA. A total of roughly 200,000 clones appear in this sample, about 83% of them only once. Roughly 6.2% of the sample lies in the top ten.

This clonotype was sampled from a man aged 55 to 70 who had recovered from COVID-19. The sample consisted of peripheral blood.

The DNA sequence is TGTGCCAGCAGCTCCGGGGTTTCCATGAACACTGAAGCTTTCTTT. The encoded protein is CASSSGVSMNTEAFF. This sequence uses TRBV5-4 and TRBJ1-1; the D gene assignment is ambiguous. Trimming takes 3 bases from V and 0 bases from J, and the germline ends sit 12 bases apart. The CDR3 starts with the cysteine, ends with the phenylalanine, and has 15 residues. Only the CDR3 DNA is retained, 45 bases long and in frame from the first base. The germline V gene (reference sequence) yields SGHNT for CDR1 and YYREEE for CDR2.